These 23 T cell receptor beta chains originate from one sample sequenced in a study of blood T cell repertoires in COVID-19. This table comes from immunoSEQ multiplex PCR, and its TCRdb copy is limited to in-frame clones, with some not included. The repertoire includes around 250,000 clones, about 82% of them detected once, and 9% to 15% sits in the top ten. The sample taken for sequencing was peripheral blood. Every receptor here comes from an elderly man with acute or convalescent COVID-19.

This clone occurred a few times. The chain employs TRBV7-9 and TRBJ1-2; 7 positions match TRBD1. V trimming: 5 bases; J trimming: 8 bases; junction bases outside the gene matches: 11. This CDR3 region has 14 residues. Per germline, CDR1 SEHNR and CDR2 FQNEAQ (reference sequence). CDR3 sequence (DNA): TGTGCCAGCAGCGTCGGGACAGCTCCTTCCGGCTACACCTTC. Its protein is CASSVGTAPSGYTF.

The rearrangement joins TRBV14 to TRBJ2-2; 9 nucleotides line up with TRBD1. The V and J ends lost 5 bases and 2 bases, in that order; junction bases with no gene match: 6. Germline-derived CDR1 and CDR2 are SGHDN and FVKESK. This CDR3 spans 16 amino acids. CDR3 nucleotides: TGTGCCAGCAGCTTATCGACAGGGGGAAACACCGGGGAGCTGTTTTTT. Translating gives CASSLSTGGNTGELFF. The whole variable domain, filled in from reference TRBV14 and TRBJ2-2, reads EAGVTQFPSHSVIEKGQTVTLRCDPISGHDNLYWYRRVMGKEIKFLLHFVKESKQDESGMPNNRFLAERTGGTYSTLKVQPAELEDSGVYFCASSLSTGGNTGELFFGEGSRLTVL.

J is TRBJ2-1 and V is TRBV3-1 (or the pseudogene TRBV3-2), with 7 bases that match TRBD2. CDR3 length: 16 amino acids. J lost 10 bases, V lost 3 bases, and 15 bases had no gene match. Germline V gene data show CDR1 as LGHDT and CDR2 as YNNKEL (reference sequence). In nucleotides, the CDR3 is TGTGCCAGCAGCCAGCATCCGGGAGGTATAGTCCGCGAGCAGTTCTTC. Encoded protein: CASSQHPGGIVREQFF.

The rearrangement uses TRBV18 and TRBJ2-5; D unresolved. Trimming pared 3 bases from V and 1 base from J, leaving 9 bases between. This CDR3 is built from 14 residues. Germline CDR1 reads KGHSH; CDR2 reads LQKENI. The CDR3 DNA reads as TGTGCCAGCTCACCCGGAGCCTTCCAAGAGACCCAGTACTTC. Its translation is CASSPGAFQETQYF. Full variable domain (outside the CDR3, taken from reference TRBV18 and TRBJ2-5): NAGVMQNPRHLVRRRGQEARLRCSPMKGHSHVYWYRQLPEEGLKFMVYLQKENIIDESGMPKERFSAEFPKEGPSILRIQQVVRGDSAAYFCASSPGAFQETQYFGPGTRLLVL.

The chain combines TRBV15 with TRBJ1-2; D unclear. Trimming removed 1 base from V and 5 bases from J, with 8 bases in between. Germline CDR1 reads LNHNV; CDR2 reads YYDKDF (reference sequence). This CDR3 is 13 amino acids long. The CDR3: CATSRAHVYGYTF. In nucleotides, the CDR3 is TGTGCCACCAGCAGAGCACACGTTTATGGCTACACCTTC.

This chain connects TRBV2 to TRBJ2-1, with D maybe TRBD1 (6 bases). The CDR3 runs 13 residues. V lost 6 bases and J 4 bases, leaving 10 bases between the germline ends. From germline, CDR1 is SNHLY and CDR2 FYNNEI. The CDR3 region is CASRVGQYNEQFF. The CDR3 DNA is TGTGCCAGCAGGGTGGGACAATACAATGAGCAGTTCTTC.

The chain links TRBV6-5 to TRBJ2-3; the match to TRBD2 covers 10 bases. V lost 7 bases to trimming and J lost 2 bases; unmatched junction nucleotides: 6. The germline V gene encodes CDR1 MNHEY and CDR2 SVGAGI. This CDR3 region has 15 residues. CDR3 bases: TGTGCCAGCAAGCTACTAGCGGGGTCCACAGATACGCAGTATTTT. Its translation: CASKLLAGSTDTQYF.

This clone was seen a few times. CDR3 in amino acids: CASSTSYGYTF. CDR3 DNA sequence: TGTGCCAGCAGTACCAGCTATGGCTACACCTTC. V usage is TRBV12-3 or TRBV12-4 and J usage is TRBJ1-2; no clear D gene. This CDR3 has 11 amino acids. The V end lost 5 bases, the J end lost 4 bases, and 5 bases lay between the germline ends.

The chain recombines TRBV28 with TRBJ2-4, with TRBD1 matching over 7 bases. Trimming at V came to 3 bases and at J to 9 bases, leaving 8 bases not matched to a gene. The V gene's germline CDR1 is MDHEN and CDR2 SYDVKM. This CDR3 spans 14 amino acids. The CDR3 nucleotides are TGTGCCAGCAGTTTCGGCAGGGGGATAGGCATTCAGTACTTC. It is translated as CASSFGRGIGIQYF.

The V call is TRBV6-5, the J call TRBJ1-6; D call uncertain. V shed 6 bases and J shed 8 bases, with 11 bases lying between them. Germline CDR1 and CDR2: MNHEY and SVGAGI. This CDR3 has 13 residues. The CDR3: CASSLLRDSPLHF. In nucleotides, the CDR3 is TGTGCCAGCAGCCTATTGAGGGATTCACCCCTCCACTTT.

V gene TRBV4-2 combines with J gene TRBJ1-6; D not resolved. The CDR3 runs to 18 residues. Germline CDR1 reads LGHNA; CDR2 reads YNFKEQ. Deletions cut 2 bases from V and 0 bases from J, with 14 bases between. The CDR3 nucleotides read TGTGCCAGCAGCCAACAGGTCGTCCTTAGCTCCTATAATTCACCCCTCCACTTT. Protein sequence: CASSQQVVLSSYNSPLHF.

This clone was found once. This chain joins TRBV12-3 or TRBV12-4 and TRBJ1-2, with D possibly being TRBD1 (6 bases). V lost 2 bases and J 8 bases, leaving 12 bases between the germline ends. This CDR3 comprises 13 residues. The chain's CDR3 is CASSLRGRDGYTF. Written as DNA, the CDR3 is TGTGCCAGCAGTTTAAGGGGGAGGGACGGCTACACCTTC.

Only one count was recorded for this clone. The sample carries other DNA sequences with the same CDR3. The gene calls are TRBV5-1 and TRBJ2-7; tentatively, D is TRBD1 (5 bases). The CDR3 length is 14 residues. Trimming pared 3 bases from V and 5 bases from J, leaving 15 bases between. Germline loops: CDR1 SGHRS, CDR2 YFSETQ. CDR3: CASSSLTGTDEQYF. For the CDR3, the DNA is TGCGCCAGCAGCTCCCTTACAGGCACCGACGAGCAGTACTTC.

The chain joins TRBV12-3 or TRBV12-4 to TRBJ1-3; unclear D gene. Trimming shortened V by 5 bases and J by 4 bases, and 9 bases separated the two germline ends. This CDR3 region has 13 residues. CDR3 amino acids: CASSQREGNTIYF. The CDR3, as DNA: TGTGCCAGCAGTCAAAGGGAGGGAAACACCATATATTTT.

The chain employs TRBV5-1 and TRBJ2-1, with D maybe TRBD2 (6 bases). Germline CDR1 and CDR2: SGHRS and YFSETQ. Deletions cut 4 bases from V and 7 bases from J, with 15 bases between. The length of the CDR3 is 14 residues. DNA of the CDR3: TGCGCCAGCAGCCCGGGACTCGTGCGAAATGAGCAGTTCTTC. This translates into CASSPGLVRNEQFF.

This clone was detected only a few times. The chain links TRBV10-1 to TRBJ1-1, with D possibly matching TRBD1 (6 bases). V was pared by 4 bases and J by 11 bases, with 14 bases between. The CDR3 covers 12 residues. Germline CDR1 is WNHNN and CDR2 is SYGVQD (reference sequence). The CDR3 DNA reads TGCGCCAGCAGTGTTGGGACATTAGCGGCTTTCTTT. Residues: CASSVGTLAAFF.

This clone has just a few counts. Other DNA sequences within the sample encode an identical CDR3. The gene calls are TRBV6-2 or TRBV6-3 and TRBJ1-1; D gene uncertain. CDR1 and CDR2 from the germline V gene are MNHEY and SVGEGT. V lost 2 bases, J lost 1 base, and 8 bases lay in between. This CDR3 comprises 14 residues. DNA of the CDR3: TGTGCCAGCAGTTACGTTGGAGGGAACACTGAAGCTTTCTTT. It specifies CASSYVGGNTEAFF.

The chain uses TRBV9 and TRBJ2-5; 7 nucleotides match TRBD2. The CDR3 runs to 14 residues. V was clipped by 6 bases and J by 1 base; unmatched bases: 6. Per the germline V gene, CDR1 is SGDLS and CDR2 is YYNGEE. CDR3 in amino acids: CASTAGGIQETQYF. The CDR3 nucleotides are TGTGCCAGCACTGCCGGGGGGATCCAAGAGACCCAGTACTTC.

The genes are TRBV19 and TRBJ2-2, with a weak D call TRBD2 (5 bases). The germline V and J ends were trimmed by 1 base and 0 bases, with 12 bases remaining between them. The CDR3 sequence is 17 residues long. Looked up from germline, CDR1 is LNHDA and CDR2 is SQIVND (reference sequence). The DNA for the CDR3 is TGTGCCAGTAGTATAGGGGAGCGGTTCGCGAACACCGGGGAGCTGTTTTTT. It is translated as CASSIGERFANTGELFF.

This clone appeared a single time. The rearrangement joins TRBV6-2 or TRBV6-3 to TRBJ1-5, with D possibly TRBD1 on 6 matching bases. The germline gives CDR1 MNHEY, CDR2 SVGEGT. V was trimmed by 4 bases and J by 11 bases, leaving 18 bases between them. This CDR3 spans 14 amino acids. Here the CDR3 DNA reads TGTGCCAGCAGTTGGGAACCAAGGGGGAATACCCAGCATTTT. Its protein is CASSWEPRGNTQHF.

The chain links TRBV29-1 to TRBJ2-1, with 7 bases that match TRBD2. Trimming at V came to 4 bases and at J to 15 bases, leaving 12 bases not matched to a gene. This CDR3 is built from 12 residues. Germline assignment: CDR1 SQVTM and CDR2 ANQGSEA. CDR3: CSVARTSPDLFF. CDR3 in DNA: TGCAGCGTTGCACGGACTAGTCCAGACCTGTTCTTC.

This chain joins TRBV10-1 and TRBJ1-5; D might be TRBD1 (5 bases). The CDR3 runs to 13 residues. Germline V gene sequence: CDR1 WNHNN, CDR2 SYGVQD (reference sequence). V lost 3 bases and J 3 bases, leaving 6 bases between the germline ends. CDR3 sequence reads: CASSDRANQPQHF. CDR3 DNA sequence: TGCGCCAGCAGTGACAGGGCCAATCAGCCCCAGCATTTT.

V gene TRBV19 combines with J gene TRBJ1-5; possibly TRBD1 for D (5 bases). The germline V gene has CDR1 LNHDA and CDR2 SQIVND (reference sequence). Trimming took off 5 bases at V and 2 bases at J, with 13 bases between the two ends. This CDR3 is 15 amino acids long. In nucleotides, the CDR3 is TGTGCCAGTAGTCCCCAGGGTTCAGGCAATCAGCCCCAGCATTTT. Its translation: CASSPQGSGNQPQHF. The full variable domain, completed using reference TRBV19 and TRBJ1-5, is DGGITQSPKYLFRKEGQNVTLSCEQNLNHDAMYWYRQDPGQGLRLIYYSQIVNDFQKGDIAEGYSVSREKKESFPLTVTSAQKNPTAFYLCASSPQGSGNQPQHFGDGTRLSIL.